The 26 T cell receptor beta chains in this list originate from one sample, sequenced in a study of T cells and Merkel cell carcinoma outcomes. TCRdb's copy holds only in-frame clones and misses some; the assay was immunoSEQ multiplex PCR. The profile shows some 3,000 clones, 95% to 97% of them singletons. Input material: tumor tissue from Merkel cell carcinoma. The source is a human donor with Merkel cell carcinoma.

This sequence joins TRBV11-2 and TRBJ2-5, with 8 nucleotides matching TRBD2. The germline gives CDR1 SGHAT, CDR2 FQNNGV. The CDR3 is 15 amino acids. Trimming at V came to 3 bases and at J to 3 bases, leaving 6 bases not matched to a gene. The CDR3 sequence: CASSLPSGQEETQYF. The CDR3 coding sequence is TGTGCCAGCAGCTTGCCTAGCGGGCAGGAAGAGACCCAGTACTTC. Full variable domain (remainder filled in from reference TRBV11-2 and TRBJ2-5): EAGVAQSPRYKIIEKRQSVAFWCNPISGHATLYWYQQILGQGPKLLIQFQNNGVVDDSQLPKDRFSAERLKGVDSTLKIQPAKLEDSAVYLCASSLPSGQEETQYFGPGTRLLVL.

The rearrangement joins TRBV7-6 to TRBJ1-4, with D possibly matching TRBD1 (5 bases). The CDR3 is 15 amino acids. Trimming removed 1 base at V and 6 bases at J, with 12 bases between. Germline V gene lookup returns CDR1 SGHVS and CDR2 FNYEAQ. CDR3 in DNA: TGTGCCAGCAGCTTAGGGGGGGTAATGGATGAAAAACTGTTTTTT. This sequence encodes CASSLGGVMDEKLFF.

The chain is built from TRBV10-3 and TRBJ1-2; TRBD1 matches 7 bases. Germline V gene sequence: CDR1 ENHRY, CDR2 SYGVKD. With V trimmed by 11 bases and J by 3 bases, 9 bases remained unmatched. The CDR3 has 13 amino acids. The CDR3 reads CALGKGADYGYTF. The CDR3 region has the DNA TGTGCCCTAGGGAAGGGGGCTGACTATGGCTACACCTTC.

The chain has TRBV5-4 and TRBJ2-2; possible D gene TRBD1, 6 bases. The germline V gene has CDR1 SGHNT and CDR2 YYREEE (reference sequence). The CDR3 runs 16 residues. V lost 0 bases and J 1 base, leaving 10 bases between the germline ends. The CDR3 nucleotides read TGTGCCAGCAGCTTGGTACCGGGACAGAACACCGGGGAGCTGTTTTTT. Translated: CASSLVPGQNTGELFF.

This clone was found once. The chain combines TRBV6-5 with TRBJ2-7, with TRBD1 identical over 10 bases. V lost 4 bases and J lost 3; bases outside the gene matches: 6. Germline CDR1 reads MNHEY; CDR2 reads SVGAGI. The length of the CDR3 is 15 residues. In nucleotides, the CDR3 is TGTGCCAGCAGTTCACCGGGACAGGGGATCTACGAGCAGTACTTC. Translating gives CASSSPGQGIYEQYF.

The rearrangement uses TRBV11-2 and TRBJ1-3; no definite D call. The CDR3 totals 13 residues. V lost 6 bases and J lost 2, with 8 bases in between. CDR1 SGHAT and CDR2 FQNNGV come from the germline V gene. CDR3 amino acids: CASRNLTGNTIYF. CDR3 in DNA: TGTGCCAGCAGAAACCTTACTGGAAACACCATATATTTT. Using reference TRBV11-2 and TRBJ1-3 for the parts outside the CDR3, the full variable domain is EAGVAQSPRYKIIEKRQSVAFWCNPISGHATLYWYQQILGQGPKLLIQFQNNGVVDDSQLPKDRFSAERLKGVDSTLKIQPAKLEDSAVYLCASRNLTGNTIYFGEGSWLTVV.

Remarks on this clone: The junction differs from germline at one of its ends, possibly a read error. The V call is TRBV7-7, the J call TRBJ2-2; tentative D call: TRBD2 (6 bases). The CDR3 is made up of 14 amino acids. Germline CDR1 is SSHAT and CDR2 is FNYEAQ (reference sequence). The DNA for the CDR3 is TGTGCTAGCAGCTTAATTCGGGGGACCGGGGAGCTGTTTTTT. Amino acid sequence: CASSLIRGTGELFF.

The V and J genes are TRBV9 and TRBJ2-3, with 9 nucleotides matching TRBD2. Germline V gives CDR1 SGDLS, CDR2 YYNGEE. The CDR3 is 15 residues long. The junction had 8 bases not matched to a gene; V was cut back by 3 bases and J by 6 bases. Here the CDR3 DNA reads TGTGCCAGCAGCGCGGGAAGCGGGAGGAAGGATACGCAGTATTTT. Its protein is CASSAGSGRKDTQYF.

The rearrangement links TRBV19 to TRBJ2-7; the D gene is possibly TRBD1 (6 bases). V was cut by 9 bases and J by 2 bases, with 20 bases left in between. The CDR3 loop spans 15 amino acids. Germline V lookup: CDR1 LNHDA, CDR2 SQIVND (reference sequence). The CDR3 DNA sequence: TGTGCCAGCCGACGACAACCGGACAGTCCCTACGAGCAGTACTTC. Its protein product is CASRRQPDSPYEQYF.

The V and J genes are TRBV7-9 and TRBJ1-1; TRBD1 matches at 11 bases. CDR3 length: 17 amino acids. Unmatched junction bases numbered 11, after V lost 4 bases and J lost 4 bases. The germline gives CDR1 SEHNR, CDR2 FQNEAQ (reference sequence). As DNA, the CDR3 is TGTGCCAGCAGCTATGGACAGGGGGCGCTTCGGGGCACTGAAGCTTTCTTT. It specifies CASSYGQGALRGTEAFF. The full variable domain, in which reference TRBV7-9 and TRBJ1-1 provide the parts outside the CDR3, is DTGVSQNPRHKITKRGQNVTFRCDPISEHNRLYWYRQTLGQGPEFLTYFQNEAQLEKSRLLSDRFSAERPKGSFSTLEIQRTEQGDSAMYLCASSYGQGALRGTEAFFGQGTRLTVV.

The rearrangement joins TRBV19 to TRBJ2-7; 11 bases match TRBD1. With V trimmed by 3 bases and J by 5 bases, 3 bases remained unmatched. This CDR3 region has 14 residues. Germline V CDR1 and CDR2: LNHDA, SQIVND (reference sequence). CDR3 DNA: TGTGCCAGTAGTATCGGACAGGGGGCCAACGAGCAGTACTTC. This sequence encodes CASSIGQGANEQYF.

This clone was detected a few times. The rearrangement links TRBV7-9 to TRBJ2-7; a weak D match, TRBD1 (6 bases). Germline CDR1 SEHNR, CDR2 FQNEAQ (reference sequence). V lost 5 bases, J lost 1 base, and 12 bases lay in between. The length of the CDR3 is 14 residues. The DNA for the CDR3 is TGTGCCAGCAGCCCGGAGACAGGTTCCTACGAGCAGTACTTC. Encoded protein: CASSPETGSYEQYF.

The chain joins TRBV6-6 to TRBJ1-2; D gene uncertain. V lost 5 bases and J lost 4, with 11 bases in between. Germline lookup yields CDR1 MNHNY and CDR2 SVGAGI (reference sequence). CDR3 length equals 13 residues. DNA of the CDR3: TGTGCCAGCAGTACCGCGGGGAGCTATGGCTACACCTTC. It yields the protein CASSTAGSYGYTF.

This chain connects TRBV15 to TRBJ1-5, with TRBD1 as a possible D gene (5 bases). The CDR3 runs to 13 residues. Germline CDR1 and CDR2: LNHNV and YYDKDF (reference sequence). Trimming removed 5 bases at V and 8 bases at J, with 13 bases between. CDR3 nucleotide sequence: TGTGCCACCAGCTTACGAACCAGGGAGCCCCAGCATTTT. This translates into CATSLRTREPQHF.

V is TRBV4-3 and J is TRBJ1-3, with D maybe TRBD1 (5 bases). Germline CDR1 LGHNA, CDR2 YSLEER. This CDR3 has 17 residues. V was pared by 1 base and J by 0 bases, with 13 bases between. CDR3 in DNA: TGCGCCAGCAGCCAAGTCGCAGGAGGGACCTCTGGAAACACCATATATTTT. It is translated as CASSQVAGGTSGNTIYF.

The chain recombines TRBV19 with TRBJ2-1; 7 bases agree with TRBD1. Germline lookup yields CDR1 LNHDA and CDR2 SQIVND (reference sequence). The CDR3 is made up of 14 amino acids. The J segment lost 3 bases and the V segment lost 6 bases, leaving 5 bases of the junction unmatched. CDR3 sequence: CASRSGQHYNEQFF. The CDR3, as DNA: TGTGCCAGTAGGTCGGGACAGCACTACAATGAGCAGTTCTTC.

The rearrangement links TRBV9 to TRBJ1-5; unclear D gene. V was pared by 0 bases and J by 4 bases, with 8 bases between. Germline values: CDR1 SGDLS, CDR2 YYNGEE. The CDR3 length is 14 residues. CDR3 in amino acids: CASSVGAANQPQHF. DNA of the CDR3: TGTGCCAGCAGCGTAGGGGCAGCAAATCAGCCCCAGCATTTT.

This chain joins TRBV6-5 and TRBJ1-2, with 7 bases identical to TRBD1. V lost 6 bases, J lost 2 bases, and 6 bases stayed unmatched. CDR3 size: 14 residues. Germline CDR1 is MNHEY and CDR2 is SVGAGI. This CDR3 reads CASRLSTGNYGYTF. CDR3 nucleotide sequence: TGTGCCAGCAGACTATCGACAGGGAACTATGGCTACACCTTC.

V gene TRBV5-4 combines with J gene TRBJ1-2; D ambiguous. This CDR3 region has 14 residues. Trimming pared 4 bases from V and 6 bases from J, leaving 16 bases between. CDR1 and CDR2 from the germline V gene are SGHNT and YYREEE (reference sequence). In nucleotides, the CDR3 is TGTGCCAGCAGCGGCCTCGGGGTGGGGAATGGCTACACCTTC. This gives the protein CASSGLGVGNGYTF.

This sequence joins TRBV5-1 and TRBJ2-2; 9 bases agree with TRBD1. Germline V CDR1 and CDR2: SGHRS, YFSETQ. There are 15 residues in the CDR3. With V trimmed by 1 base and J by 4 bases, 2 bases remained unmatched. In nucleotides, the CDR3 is TGCGCCAGCAGCTTGACAGGGGGCTTCACCGGGGAGCTGTTTTTT. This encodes CASSLTGGFTGELFF.

In DNA form, the CDR3 reads TGTGCCAGCAGCTTGGAAGTTGCGGGGAGCTGGAGGAATTCACCCCTCCACTTT. Protein product: CASSLEVAGSWRNSPLHF. The chain recombines TRBV5-5 with TRBJ1-6; D ambiguous. In germline, CDR1 is SGHKS, CDR2 YYEKEE (reference sequence). This CDR3 region has 18 residues. V lost 0 bases and J lost 7, with 20 bases in between.

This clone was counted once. The CDR3 DNA follows: TGTGCCAGCAGCGTAAGACAGGGGTTGGGCAATGAGCAGTTCTTC. Translating gives CASSVRQGLGNEQFF. The chain recombines TRBV9 with TRBJ2-1, with 8 bases matching TRBD1. From germline, CDR1 is SGDLS and CDR2 YYNGEE. This CDR3 has 15 residues. V trimming: 1 base; J trimming: 6 bases; junction bases outside the gene matches: 6.

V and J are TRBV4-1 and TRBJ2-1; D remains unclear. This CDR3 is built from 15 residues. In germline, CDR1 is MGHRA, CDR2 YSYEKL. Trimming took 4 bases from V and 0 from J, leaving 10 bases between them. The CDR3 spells CASSLLYSSYNEQFF. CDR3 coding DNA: TGCGCCAGCAGCCTCCTATACAGCTCCTACAATGAGCAGTTCTTC.

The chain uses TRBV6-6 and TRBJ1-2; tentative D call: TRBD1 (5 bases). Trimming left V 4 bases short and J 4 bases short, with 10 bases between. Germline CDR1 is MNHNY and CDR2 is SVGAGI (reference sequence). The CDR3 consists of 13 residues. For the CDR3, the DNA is TGTGCCAGCAGTTTCAACAGGTTCTATGGCTACACCTTC. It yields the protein CASSFNRFYGYTF.

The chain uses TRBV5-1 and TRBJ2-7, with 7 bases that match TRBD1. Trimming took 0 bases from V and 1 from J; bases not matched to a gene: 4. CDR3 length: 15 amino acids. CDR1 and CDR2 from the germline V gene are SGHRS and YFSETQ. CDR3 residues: CASSLASGGSYEQYF. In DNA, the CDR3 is TGCGCCAGCAGCTTGGCCTCAGGGGGTTCCTACGAGCAGTACTTC.

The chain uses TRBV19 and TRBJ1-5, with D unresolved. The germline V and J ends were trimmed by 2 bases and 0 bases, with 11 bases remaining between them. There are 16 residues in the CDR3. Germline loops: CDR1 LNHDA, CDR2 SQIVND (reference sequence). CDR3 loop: CASSISRVYSNQPQHF. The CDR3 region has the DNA TGTGCCAGTAGTATAAGTCGGGTTTATAGCAATCAGCCCCAGCATTTT.